This entry describes one T cell receptor beta chain. The sample belongs to a study of shared clonotypes between healthy human individuals. Only in-frame clones appear in the TCRdb table, and some are missing; sequencing was by immunoSEQ multiplex PCR. The table lists roughly 1,500,000 clones, roughly 98.5% of them singletons, with roughly 0.36% in the top ten. Negatively enriched CD4+ T cells were divided by CD45RA into naive and memory. Source material: naive CD4+ T cells sorted from blood. Subset in this sample: CD45RA+ positively selected. The receptor was derived from a man under 40 in good health.

The CDR3 here is CASSHSPITSYEQYF. The CDR3 bases are TGTGCCAGCAGCCACTCTCCTATAACTTCCTACGAGCAGTACTTC. This chain joins TRBV14 and TRBJ2-7; no firm D call. V gave up 3 bases and J gave up 1 base, with 13 bases separating them. This CDR3 is built from 15 residues. Germline V gives CDR1 SGHDN, CDR2 FVKESK.